The next 18 T cell receptor beta chains were all read from a single sample in a study of T cell clusters in autoimmune cytopenias. TRB amplification used 250 ng of peripheral blood genomic DNA. Multiplex touch-down PCR amplified TRB using TRB-A and TRB-B pools in one tube. TCRdb reanalyzed the multiplex PCR reads, giving one entry per CDR3 protein sequence and no DNA. With several thousand distinct CDR3 sequences in the sample, the ten largest clones hold about 3.5%. Sequenced: peripheral blood. These TCRs come from a human donor with an autoimmune cytopenia or autoimmune hepatitis (not recorded which).

The rearrangement joins TRBV20-1 to TRBJ2-1; without DNA, the TCRdb call of TRBD2 cannot be checked. The CDR3 is made up of 15 amino acids. Germline V gene lookup returns CDR1 DFQATT and CDR2 SNEGSKA (reference sequence). The chain's CDR3 is CSARGGGGAYNEQFF.

By frequency, this clonotype registers large. The V gene is TRBV29-1, the J gene TRBJ2-3; the TCRdb call, TRBD1, lacks DNA for checking. Looked up from germline, CDR1 is SQVTM and CDR2 is ANQGSEA. This CDR3 is 13 amino acids long. CDR3 protein: CSVAWQGADTQYF.

The genes are TRBV20-1 and TRBJ2-1; TCRdb proposes TRBD1, but this gene call is untestable without DNA. CDR3 size: 15 residues. Germline values: CDR1 DFQATT, CDR2 SNEGSKA (reference sequence). The CDR3 sequence: CSARAGPRIYNEQFF.

The chain combines TRBV5-1 with TRBJ1-4. Looked up from germline, CDR1 is SGHRS and CDR2 is YFSETQ. This CDR3 has 14 amino acids. Here the CDR3 reads CASSLRDRDEKLFF. Together with reference TRBV5-1 and TRBJ1-4, the CDR3 gives the full variable domain: KAGVTQTPRYLIKTRGQQVTLSCSPISGHRSVSWYQQTPGQGLQFLFEYFSETQRNKGNFPGRFSGRQFSNSRSEMNVSTLELGDSALYLCASSLRDRDEKLFFGSGTQLSVL.

Its frequency marks this clonotype as medium-sized. The chain uses TRBV19 and TRBJ1-3; TCRdb designates TRBD1, a call that cannot be tested without DNA. Per the germline V gene, CDR1 is LNHDA and CDR2 is SQIVND (reference sequence). This CDR3 comprises 13 residues. CDR3 region: CASPGSSGNTIYF.

This clonotype ranks as medium-sized in terms of frequency. V is TRBV30 and J is TRBJ1-4. Germline CDR1 is GTSNPN and CDR2 is SVGIG (reference sequence). The CDR3 spans 11 residues. Here the CDR3 reads CAWSVGQGPFF.

The chain is built from TRBV6-2 or TRBV6-3 and TRBJ2-7; TCRdb reports TRBD1, a call that lacks DNA to check it against. This CDR3 has 13 amino acids. Germline CDR1 and CDR2: MNHEY and SVGEGT. CDR3: CASSYETGREQYF.

The CDR3 spells CASSVDGSNTEAFF. This chain connects TRBV6-4 to TRBJ1-1. Germline CDR1 is MRHNA and CDR2 is SNTAGT. CDR3 length: 14 amino acids.

V usage is TRBV30 and J usage is TRBJ1-4. The V gene's germline CDR1 is GTSNPN and CDR2 SVGIG (reference sequence). The CDR3 is 13 amino acids. The CDR3 protein is CAWSREINEKLFF. The full variable domain, completed using reference TRBV30 and TRBJ1-4, is SQTIHQWPATLVQPVGSPLSLECTVEGTSNPNLYWYRQAAGRGLQLLFYSVGIGQISSEVPQNLSASRPQDRQFILSSKKLLLSDSGFYLCAWSREINEKLFFGSGTQLSVL.

This clonotype is medium-sized by frequency. This chain uses TRBV6-5 with TRBJ1-6; TCRdb proposes TRBD1, but this gene call is untestable without DNA. The germline V gene has CDR1 MNHEY and CDR2 SVGAGI. CDR3 length: 18 residues. The chain's CDR3 is CASSYSIFRGQGYSPLHF.

The chain uses TRBV6-5 and TRBJ2-5; the TCRdb D gene call, TRBD1, has no DNA to confirm it. CDR3 size: 15 residues. Germline V gives CDR1 MNHEY, CDR2 SVGAGI. CDR3 loop: CASSYSGGGQETQYF.

Its frequency marks this clonotype as medium-sized (0.01 to 0.1%). The J gene is TRBJ2-7, the V gene TRBV13; TCRdb selects TRBD1, and the lack of DNA leaves this call unchecked. The germline CDR1 and CDR2 sequences are PRHDT and FYEKMQ (reference sequence). The CDR3 has 14 residues. The CDR3 here is CASSLVQTRGEQYF.

Frequency places this clonotype as medium-sized (0.01 to 0.1%). V gene TRBV6-2 or TRBV6-3 combines with J gene TRBJ2-1; TCRdb reports TRBD2, a call that lacks DNA to check it against. Germline V gives CDR1 MNHEY, CDR2 SVGEGT. The CDR3 has 15 amino acids. This CDR3 is CASRKTSGAGGEQFF.

This chain connects TRBV6-5 to TRBJ1-4; absent DNA, TCRdb's TRBD1 call cannot be checked. Germline lookup yields CDR1 MNHEY and CDR2 SVGAGI. CDR3 length equals 16 residues. The CDR3 region is CASSPAGGAANEKLFF.

The J gene is TRBJ2-3, the V gene TRBV10-1. CDR1 and CDR2 (germline): WNHNN, SYGVQD (reference sequence). The CDR3 sequence is 14 residues long. The CDR3 here is CASSEFAATDTQYF.

This CDR3 reads CSVTAGTSTDTQYF. The rearrangement uses TRBV20-1 and TRBJ2-3; checking the TCRdb D call of TRBD2 is not possible without DNA. Germline loops: CDR1 DFQATT, CDR2 SNEGSKA (reference sequence). This CDR3 is 14 amino acids long.

By frequency, this clonotype registers medium-sized. The V and J genes are TRBV27 and TRBJ2-5; the TCRdb D gene call, TRBD2, has no DNA to confirm it. CDR1 MNHEY and CDR2 SMNVEV come from the germline V gene (reference sequence). The CDR3 has 15 amino acids. CDR3 region: CASSLRLAGAGTQYF.

This chain uses TRBV6-2 or TRBV6-3 with TRBJ1-4. This CDR3 comprises 13 residues. Germline lookup yields CDR1 MNHEY and CDR2 SVGEGT. CDR3 sequence reads: CASSYREVEKLFF.